The 30 T cell receptor beta chains in this list originate from one sample, sequenced in a study of Ad26.COV2.S vaccination and SARS-CoV-2 variants. Data came from immunoSEQ multiplex PCR; TCRdb stores just in-frame clones and leaves some out. The sample shows more than 300,000 clones, approximately 90% of them seen only once. Treatment denoted: 19 received Ad26.COV2.S at low or high dose, single or two shots; a few received placebo; per-sample allocation not given. Following the first vaccine or placebo injection, samples were taken on day 63. The sample in question was peripheral blood, obtained in a trial of Ad26.COV2.S vaccine versus placebo. The receptors were gathered from a person between 18 and 65 years old who received the Ad26.COV2.S COVID-19 vaccine or a placebo.

This clone was seen once. The chain is built from TRBV4-2 and TRBJ2-2; TRBD2 agrees at 9 bases. CDR1 and CDR2 from the germline V gene are LGHNA and YNFKEQ. V dropped 1 base and J dropped 6; count of bases not matched to a gene: 0. The length of the CDR3 is 14 residues. Written as DNA, the CDR3 is TGTGCCAGCAGCCAAGGCGGGGGGGCCGGGGAGCTGTTTTTT. Amino acid sequence: CASSQGGGAGELFF.

This clone was counted only a few times. The V call is TRBV4-2, the J call TRBJ1-5; no clear D gene. Germline lookup yields CDR1 LGHNA and CDR2 YNFKEQ. Trimming left V 0 bases short and J 4 bases short, with 7 bases between. The CDR3 length is 14 residues. CDR3 nucleotide sequence: TGTGCCAGCAGCCAAGAAGAGGGAAATCAGCCCCAGCATTTT. This codes for CASSQEEGNQPQHF.

This clone was counted between two and nine times. The genes are TRBV3-1 (or the pseudogene TRBV3-2) and TRBJ2-6, with D unresolved. Trimming cost V 0 bases and J 0 bases, with 9 bases left between them. CDR3 length: 17 amino acids. In germline, CDR1 is LGHDT, CDR2 YNNKEL (reference sequence). Written as DNA, the CDR3 is TGTGCCAGCAGCCAAGACCGCAGCATCTCTGGGGCCAACGTCCTGACTTTC. Amino acid sequence: CASSQDRSISGANVLTF.

This chain links TRBV12-3 or TRBV12-4 with TRBJ2-1; D is possibly TRBD2 (5 bases). This CDR3 has 13 residues. Trimming stripped 8 bases from V and 11 bases from J, with 19 bases between. The CDR3 sequence: CASADGGWDQQFF. Written as DNA, the CDR3 is TGTGCCAGCGCGGACGGAGGATGGGATCAGCAGTTCTTC.

CDR3 sequence (DNA): TGTGCCAGCAGCTTAGAGGGACTAGGAGATCGGGAGGCGCAGTATTTT. Translation: CASSLEGLGDREAQYF. The V and J genes are TRBV7-8 and TRBJ2-3; 8 bases align to TRBD2. V was clipped by 1 base and J by 10 bases; unmatched bases: 13. The germline V gene encodes CDR1 SGHVS and CDR2 FQNEAQ. CDR3 length: 16 amino acids.

CDR3 loop: CASSGWAEFF. Here the CDR3 DNA reads TGTGCCAGCAGCGGCTGGGCTGAGTTCTTC. This sequence joins TRBV6-2 or TRBV6-3 and TRBJ2-1; D remains unclear. Germline values: CDR1 MNHEY, CDR2 SVGEGT. The CDR3 has 10 amino acids. Deletions cut 6 bases from V and 14 bases from J, with 11 bases between.

The CDR3 spells CASSLLGAAGELFF. DNA of the CDR3: TGTGCCAGCAGCTTACTAGGGGCGGCCGGGGAGCTGTTTTTT. The chain employs TRBV5-6 and TRBJ2-2, with D perhaps matching TRBD1 or TRBD2 (5 bases each). CDR1 and CDR2 from the germline V gene are SGHDT and YYEEEE. This CDR3 is 14 amino acids long. V shed 2 bases and J shed 6 bases, with 11 bases lying between them.

This clone showed up just once. The rearrangement uses TRBV4-2 and TRBJ2-1, with TRBD1 matching 7 bases. Germline V gives CDR1 LGHNA, CDR2 YNFKEQ. This CDR3 spans 18 amino acids. With V trimmed by 2 bases and J by 5 bases, 15 bases remained unmatched. The CDR3 DNA is TGTGCCAGCAGCCAAACCCCCGACAGGGAAGGGCATCACAATGAGCAGTTCTTC. Translating it yields CASSQTPDREGHHNEQFF.

This chain links TRBV7-9 with TRBJ2-7; D not resolved. V gave up 3 bases and J gave up 2 bases, with 11 bases separating them. The CDR3 runs to 14 residues. Germline CDR1 is SEHNR and CDR2 is FQNEAQ (reference sequence). The DNA for the CDR3 is TGTGCCAGCAGCTTCATAGACCGAGCCTACGAGCAGTACTTC. Translation gives CASSFIDRAYEQYF. Based on the CDR3 plus reference TRBV7-9 and TRBJ2-7, the full variable domain is DTGVSQNPRHKITKRGQNVTFRCDPISEHNRLYWYRQTLGQGPEFLTYFQNEAQLEKSRLLSDRFSAERPKGSFSTLEIQRTEQGDSAMYLCASSFIDRAYEQYFGPGTRLTVT.

The chain employs TRBV12-3 or TRBV12-4 and TRBJ1-1, with a possible D match to TRBD1 (6 bases). The ends were cut back, 5 bases at V and 11 bases at J, with 18 bases in the middle. CDR3 length: 13 residues. CDR3 DNA sequence: TGTGCCAGCAGTCAAGGGACATGGACCATGGCTTTCTTT. Its protein is CASSQGTWTMAFF.

The chain is built from TRBV24-1 and TRBJ1-5; no clear D gene. The CDR3 runs to 14 residues. Germline loops: CDR1 KGHDR, CDR2 SFDVKD. V gave up 7 bases and J gave up 3 bases, with 12 bases separating them. The CDR3 sequence is CATRASGNNQPQHF. In DNA form, the CDR3 reads TGTGCCACCAGGGCATCAGGAAACAATCAGCCCCAGCATTTT.

CDR3 coding DNA: TGCGCCAGCAGCCCCGGACAGGGGGCTGGCACAGATACGCAGTATTTT. Its protein is CASSPGQGAGTDTQYF. The genes are TRBV4-3 and TRBJ2-3; 11 bases line up with TRBD1. This CDR3 region has 16 residues. V gave up 4 bases and J gave up 1 base; unmatched junction bases: 4. Germline CDR1 is LGHNA and CDR2 is YSLEER.

The gene calls are TRBV6-6 and TRBJ1-3; a possible D gene is TRBD1 (5 bases). The CDR3 is 18 residues long. Trimming removed 5 bases from V and 4 bases from J, with 24 bases in between. Per germline, CDR1 MNHNY and CDR2 SVGAGI (reference sequence). This CDR3 reads CASSQNIGQLSPGNTIYF. CDR3 bases: TGTGCCAGCAGTCAAAACATAGGACAACTCTCCCCCGGAAACACCATATATTTT.

The chain uses TRBV6-5 and TRBJ1-4, with D unresolved. The germline gives CDR1 MNHEY, CDR2 SVGAGI. This CDR3 comprises 12 residues. Trimming left V 7 bases short and J 7 bases short, with 10 bases between. The chain's CDR3 is CASKSGIEKLFF. The CDR3, as DNA: TGTGCCAGCAAATCGGGGATTGAAAAACTGTTTTTT.

This chain connects TRBV30 to TRBJ1-1; unclear D gene. V lost 4 bases and J 1 base, leaving 7 bases between the germline ends. This CDR3 spans 12 amino acids. The germline V gene encodes CDR1 GTSNPN and CDR2 SVGIG (reference sequence). The CDR3, as DNA: TGTGCCTGGAATGCAGAGAACACTGAAGCTTTCTTT. It yields the protein CAWNAENTEAFF.

This clone was counted only a few times. The chain joins TRBV4-1 to TRBJ1-2; D unresolved. The CDR3 has 16 residues. The V end lost 0 bases, the J end lost 0 bases, and 11 bases lay between the germline ends. Germline CDR1 MGHRA, CDR2 YSYEKL. The CDR3 reads CASSQEGLDSNYGYTF. DNA of the CDR3: TGCGCCAGCAGCCAAGAAGGACTAGACTCTAACTATGGCTACACCTTC.

The rearrangement joins TRBV2 to TRBJ1-5; possible D gene TRBD1, 6 bases. V was trimmed by 8 bases and J by 2 bases, leaving 16 bases between them. The CDR3 contains 15 residues. Germline values: CDR1 SNHLY, CDR2 FYNNEI. The CDR3 sequence is CASQGDKGGNQPQHF. CDR3 sequence (DNA): TGTGCCAGCCAAGGTGATAAGGGGGGCAATCAGCCCCAGCATTTT.

This chain links TRBV7-9 with TRBJ2-7; 8 nucleotides line up with TRBD2. The CDR3 has 15 residues. Unmatched junction bases numbered 8, after V lost 5 bases and J lost 2 bases. The germline V gene has CDR1 SEHNR and CDR2 FQNEAQ (reference sequence). The CDR3 DNA reads TGTGCCAGCAGCCCGGACCGCGGGGGGCCCTACGAGCAGTACTTC. It encodes CASSPDRGGPYEQYF.

The rearrangement joins TRBV30 to TRBJ1-4; TRBD1 matches 9 bases. This CDR3 is built from 17 residues. V dropped 7 bases and J dropped 1; count of bases not matched to a gene: 13. Germline CDR1 reads GTSNPN; CDR2 reads SVGIG (reference sequence). The CDR3 nucleotides read TGTGCCTCCTCACGGGACAGGGAGGTAGTAACTAATGAAAAACTGTTTTTT. This codes for CASSRDREVVTNEKLFF. Supplemented by reference TRBV30 and TRBJ1-4, the full variable domain reads SQTIHQWPATLVQPVGSPLSLECTVEGTSNPNLYWYRQAAGRGLQLLFYSVGIGQISSEVPQNLSASRPQDRQFILSSKKLLLSDSGFYLCASSRDREVVTNEKLFFGSGTQLSVL.

Concerning this clone itself: Other DNA sequences in the sample encode the same CDR3. V is TRBV5-4 and J is TRBJ2-7; D is tentatively TRBD1 or TRBD2 (5 bases each). The CDR3 has 15 amino acids. CDR1 is SGHNT and CDR2 is YYREEE in the germline V gene (reference sequence). The ends were cut back, 4 bases at V and 0 bases at J, with 14 bases in the middle. CDR3 DNA sequence: TGTGCCAGCAGCCCGCCGGGGCGAAGCTCCTACGAGCAGTACTTC. The encoded protein is CASSPPGRSSYEQYF.

The chain carries TRBV9 and TRBJ2-1; D remains unclear. CDR1 is SGDLS, CDR2 YYNGEE, per germline. V lost 3 bases and J 9 bases, leaving 19 bases between the germline ends. The CDR3 spans 15 residues. DNA for the CDR3: TGTGCCAGCAGCGCCCCGGCAATGTCAATCGTTGAGCAGTTCTTC. Translation: CASSAPAMSIVEQFF. Full variable domain (missing parts from reference TRBV9 and TRBJ2-1): DSGVTQTPKHLITATGQRVTLRCSPRSGDLSVYWYQQSLDQGLQFLIQYYNGEERAKGNILERFSAQQFPDLHSELNLSSLELGDSALYFCASSAPAMSIVEQFFGPGTRLTVL.

This chain joins TRBV11-2 and TRBJ1-1; D uncertain. V lost 7 bases and J 6 bases, leaving 9 bases between the germline ends. Germline V gene data show CDR1 as SGHAT and CDR2 as FQNNGV. This CDR3 has 11 residues. CDR3 region: CASIAGSEAFF. The DNA of the CDR3 is TGTGCCAGCATCGCGGGGTCTGAAGCTTTCTTT.

The gene calls are TRBV9 and TRBJ2-2; D not certain. Germline CDR1 is SGDLS and CDR2 is YYNGEE. This CDR3 comprises 13 residues. V was trimmed by 0 bases and J by 6 bases, leaving 6 bases between them. The CDR3 coding sequence is TGTGCCAGCAGCGTAGTCAAGGCCGGGGAGCTGTTTTTT. It codes for CASSVVKAGELFF.

CDR3 residues: CATKAGGAYEQYF. The DNA of the CDR3 is TGTGCCACAAAAGCGGGAGGAGCCTACGAGCAGTACTTC. V and J are TRBV7-2 and TRBJ2-7, with TRBD2 matching 9 bases. This CDR3 region has 13 residues. V was pared by 10 bases and J by 2 bases, with 6 bases of the junction left unmatched. Germline CDR1 reads SGHTA; CDR2 reads FQGNSA.

The rearrangement uses TRBV6-6 and TRBJ1-4; unclear D gene. The germline V and J ends were trimmed by 2 bases and 5 bases, with 9 bases remaining between them. There are 14 residues in the CDR3. In germline, CDR1 is MNHNY, CDR2 SVGAGI (reference sequence). CDR3 DNA: TGTGCCAGCAGTTACGGCGGGGAAAATGAAAAACTGTTTTTT. It is translated as CASSYGGENEKLFF.

The V and J genes are TRBV12-5 and TRBJ2-7; D is possibly TRBD2 (6 bases). The CDR3 sequence is 17 residues long. Germline V gives CDR1 LGHNT, CDR2 FRNRAP. The V gene lost 1 base and the J gene lost 3 bases, with 19 bases spanning the gap. As DNA, the CDR3 is TGTGCTAGTGGTTTGGCCCACCGACTAGGGACCTTCTACGAGCAGTACTTC. Residues: CASGLAHRLGTFYEQYF.

This chain links TRBV7-3 with TRBJ1-1, with 7 bases fitting TRBD1. The CDR3 spans 13 residues. Germline V CDR1 and CDR2: SGHTA, FQGTGA. V gave up 5 bases and J gave up 3 bases; unmatched junction bases: 3. CDR3 sequence: CASSTQGDTEAFF. The CDR3 bases are TGTGCCAGCAGCACTCAGGGGGACACTGAAGCTTTCTTT. Variable domain in full (rest from reference TRBV7-3 and TRBJ1-1): GAGVSQTPSNKVTEKGKYVELRCDPISGHTALYWYRQSLGQGPEFLIYFQGTGAADDSGLPNDRFFAVRPEGSVSTLKIQRTERGDSAVYLCASSTQGDTEAFFGQGTRLTVV.

This chain connects TRBV5-4 to TRBJ1-2, with TRBD1 as a possible D gene (5 bases). This CDR3 region has 14 residues. Per germline, CDR1 SGHNT and CDR2 YYREEE (reference sequence). The V end was cut by 6 bases, the J end by 4 bases, with 16 bases between. CDR3 in DNA: TGTGCCAGCACCCGCGCGGGGCAAAGCTATGGCTACACCTTC. Protein: CASTRAGQSYGYTF.

This clone was observed a few times. The gene calls are TRBV4-2 and TRBJ2-2; D not certain. V was clipped by 4 bases and J by 3 bases, with 12 bases between them. The CDR3 contains 15 residues. CDR1 and CDR2 from the germline V gene are LGHNA and YNFKEQ. This chain's CDR3 is CASSPTVGDTGELFF. As DNA, the CDR3 is TGTGCCAGCAGCCCCACGGTTGGGGACACCGGGGAGCTGTTTTTT.

The V call is TRBV7-9, the J call TRBJ1-1; no firm D call. The CDR3 loop spans 16 amino acids. Germline CDR1 is SEHNR and CDR2 is FQNEAQ (reference sequence). The V end was cut by 4 bases, the J end by 0 bases, with 15 bases between. CDR3 nucleotide sequence: TGTGCCAGCAGCTCATCTGCAGGCGCCCTGAACACTGAAGCTTTCTTT. As protein: CASSSSAGALNTEAFF.